This passage covers 18 T cell receptor beta chains from one sample sequenced in a study of blood T cell repertoires in COVID-19. The protocol was immunoSEQ multiplex PCR, while the TCRdb copy is restricted to in-frame clones and leaves out a portion. The sample lists about 150,000 clones, 87% occurring once. Sequencing was performed on peripheral blood. The receptors were gathered from a woman in her 50s with acute or convalescent COVID-19.

The V and J genes are TRBV6-5 and TRBJ1-5; the D gene is possibly TRBD1 (5 bases). The germline V gene encodes CDR1 MNHEY and CDR2 SVGAGI. Trimming shortened V by 2 bases and J by 4 bases, and 9 bases separated the two germline ends. This CDR3 region has 14 residues. In DNA, the CDR3 is TGTGCCAGCAGTTACGGAGGGGAGAATCAGCCCCAGCATTTT. Residues: CASSYGGENQPQHF.

Concerning this clone itself: The same CDR3 can be traced to other DNA sequences in this sample. The V call is TRBV29-1, the J call TRBJ1-2; 10 bases agree with TRBD1. CDR1 and CDR2 (germline): SQVTM, ANQGSEA. CDR3 size: 12 residues. After removal of 6 bases from V and 3 bases from J, the junction contained 1 base not matched to a gene. Written as DNA, the CDR3 is TGCAGCGTAGGACAGGGGGACTATGGCTACACCTTC. As protein: CSVGQGDYGYTF.

This sequence joins TRBV5-6 and TRBJ2-7, with D perhaps matching TRBD1 (5 bases). The CDR3 is 14 amino acids. The V end was cut by 5 bases, the J end by 4 bases, with 16 bases between. Looked up from germline, CDR1 is SGHDT and CDR2 is YYEEEE. CDR3 loop: CASRLGATLYEQYF. The CDR3, as DNA: TGTGCCAGCAGATTAGGGGCTACCCTGTACGAGCAGTACTTC. Full variable domain (remainder filled in from reference TRBV5-6 and TRBJ2-7): DAGVTQSPTHLIKTRGQQVTLRCSPKSGHDTVSWYQQALGQGPQFIFQYYEEEERQRGNFPDRFSGHQFPNYSSELNVNALLLGDSALYLCASRLGATLYEQYFGPGTRLTVT.

A single count supports this clone. The chain has TRBV18 and TRBJ2-4, with a tentative D call TRBD1 (6 bases). CDR3 length equals 18 residues. V was shortened by 2 bases and J by 0 bases, with 17 bases between the two germline ends. Looked up from germline, CDR1 is KGHSH and CDR2 is LQKENI. CDR3 in DNA: TGTGCCAGCTCACCAGAGAACGGGACAATCCTAGCCAAAAACATTCAGTACTTC. Residues: CASSPENGTILAKNIQYF.

CDR3 DNA: TGTGCCACCAGTGATGATGCGTCAGGGGCATTGTACGAGCAGTACTTC. This encodes CATSDDASGALYEQYF. The chain recombines TRBV24-1 with TRBJ2-7; D is possibly TRBD1 (6 bases). Germline lookup yields CDR1 KGHDR and CDR2 SFDVKD. Trimming took off 3 bases at V and 4 bases at J, with 18 bases between the two ends. The CDR3 sequence is 16 residues long.

V and J are TRBV5-4 and TRBJ1-3, with D perhaps matching TRBD1 (5 bases). The CDR3 loop spans 14 amino acids. V lost 0 bases, J lost 5 bases, and 9 bases lay in between. Germline assignment: CDR1 SGHNT and CDR2 YYREEE (reference sequence). The DNA of the CDR3 is TGTGCCAGCAGCTTGGATCAGGGAAGAAACACCATATATTTT. Its translation is CASSLDQGRNTIYF.

The J gene is TRBJ1-2, the V gene TRBV5-1; TRBD1 matches 8 bases. Germline V CDR1 and CDR2: SGHRS, YFSETQ. The CDR3 is 14 residues long. The ends lost 4 bases at V and 5 bases at J; junction bases unmatched: 7. CDR3 loop: CASSLGTGGYGYTF. The DNA of the CDR3 is TGCGCCAGCAGCCTGGGGACAGGCGGATATGGCTACACCTTC.

This chain joins TRBV5-1 and TRBJ2-5; D remains unclear. Germline loops: CDR1 SGHRS, CDR2 YFSETQ. V lost 4 bases, J lost 0 bases, and 4 bases lay in between. The CDR3 totals 12 residues. CDR3 sequence (DNA): TGCGCCAGCAGCCTTTACCAAGAGACCCAGTACTTC. This gives the protein CASSLYQETQYF.

This chain connects TRBV7-2 to TRBJ2-7, with a tentative D call TRBD2 (5 bases). The CDR3 length is 13 residues. V lost 4 bases and J 4 bases, leaving 11 bases between the germline ends. Germline V gene data show CDR1 as SGHTA and CDR2 as FQGNSA. The CDR3 is CASSSGRRYEQYF. CDR3 nucleotide sequence: TGTGCCAGCAGCTCGGGGAGACGATACGAGCAGTACTTC. The whole variable domain, remainder taken from reference TRBV7-2 and TRBJ2-7, is GAGVSQSPSNKVTEKGKDVELRCDPISGHTALYWYRQSLGQGLEFLIYFQGNSAPDKSGLPSDRFSAERTGGSVSTLTIQRTQQEDSAVYLCASSSGRRYEQYFGPGTRLTVT.

V gene TRBV12-3 or TRBV12-4 combines with J gene TRBJ1-2; tentatively, D is TRBD1 (6 bases). The CDR3 is 13 residues long. V was clipped by 2 bases and J by 8 bases, with 12 bases between them. The CDR3 DNA sequence: TGTGCCAGCAGTTTACGCAGGGGAAACGGCTACACCTTC. Translating it yields CASSLRRGNGYTF.

The chain uses TRBV11-3 and TRBJ2-3; D is uncertain. Trimming pared 2 bases from V and 0 bases from J, leaving 9 bases between. This CDR3 is built from 15 residues. Germline assignment: CDR1 SGHNT and CDR2 YENEEA. The CDR3 region has the DNA TGTGCCAGCAGCTTATCCCCGGTTAGCACAGATACGCAGTATTTT. Its translation is CASSLSPVSTDTQYF.

The chain couples TRBV24-1 to TRBJ2-1; 8 bases match TRBD1. CDR1 and CDR2 (germline): KGHDR, SFDVKD. The V gene end was trimmed by 1 base and the J gene end by 4 bases; junction bases not matched to a gene: 5. The CDR3 loop spans 16 amino acids. The CDR3 DNA reads TGTGCCACCAGTGATTTACCGGGACAGGTTTACAATGAGCAGTTCTTC. Translation: CATSDLPGQVYNEQFF.

The chain uses TRBV2 and TRBJ2-3; the D gene is possibly TRBD2 (5 bases). CDR3 length: 12 residues. Per the germline V gene, CDR1 is SNHLY and CDR2 is FYNNEI. Trimming cost V 10 bases and J 2 bases, with 10 bases left between them. The CDR3 DNA is TGTGCCACCGGGGATCCCACAGATACGCAGTATTTT. This sequence encodes CATGDPTDTQYF.

This sequence joins TRBV25-1 and TRBJ1-4; TRBD1 agrees at 8 bases. V lost 2 bases to trimming and J lost 8 bases; unmatched junction nucleotides: 13. The CDR3 has 17 amino acids. Germline loops: CDR1 MGHDK, CDR2 SYGVNS. DNA for the CDR3: TGTGCCAGCAGTGAAGAAGGGGGGACAGGTATAGGAGAAAAACTGTTTTTT. Protein product: CASSEEGGTGIGEKLFF.

This clone has more than one count but fewer than ten. The rearrangement links TRBV7-9 to TRBJ2-7, with TRBD1 as a possible D gene (6 bases). Germline V CDR1 and CDR2: SEHNR, FQNEAQ (reference sequence). V was clipped by 5 bases and J by 3 bases, with 11 bases between them. The CDR3 totals 13 residues. The CDR3 DNA sequence: TGTGCCAGCAGCCCGGGACAACTCTACGAGCAGTACTTC. Protein product: CASSPGQLYEQYF.

CDR3 nucleotide sequence: TGTGCCACCAGCAGAGATCTACAGGGGGCCGGGAATGAGCAGTTCTTC. It specifies CATSRDLQGAGNEQFF. The rearrangement links TRBV15 to TRBJ2-1; TRBD1 matches at 9 bases. The germline V gene encodes CDR1 LNHNV and CDR2 YYDKDF (reference sequence). The CDR3 sequence is 16 residues long. V shed 0 bases, J shed 7 bases, and the junction held 7 bases outside the gene matches. The whole variable domain, filled in from reference TRBV15 and TRBJ2-1, reads DAMVIQNPRYQVTQFGKPVTLSCSQTLNHNVMYWYQQKSSQAPKLLFHYYDKDFNNEADTPDNFQSRRPNTSFCFLDIRSPGLGDTAMYLCATSRDLQGAGNEQFFGPGTRLTVL.

The gene calls are TRBV6-2 or TRBV6-3 and TRBJ1-5; 10 bases are a match to TRBD1. CDR1 is MNHEY and CDR2 is SVGEGT in the germline V gene. The CDR3 totals 17 residues. V shed 4 bases, J shed 3 bases, and the junction held 9 bases outside the gene matches. Here the CDR3 DNA reads TGTGCCAGCAGTTTAAACCGGGACAGGGGAAACAATCAGCCCCAGCATTTT. This codes for CASSLNRDRGNNQPQHF.

The chain links TRBV11-2 to TRBJ1-1; TRBD1 matches 7 bases. The CDR3 has 17 residues. V trimming: 5 bases; J trimming: 1 base; junction bases outside the gene matches: 13. Germline CDR1 reads SGHAT; CDR2 reads FQNNGV. CDR3 bases: TGTGCCAGCAGCCTCACGGTCAGGTCAGGGGGGAACACTGAAGCTTTCTTT. This encodes CASSLTVRSGGNTEAFF.